These T cell receptor beta chains were read from a single sample in a study of blood T cells in healthy people across ages. MiXCR was run by TCRdb on the 5' RACE reads, yielding one entry per CDR3 protein. The sample lists about 1.1 million distinct CDR3 sequences, around two fifths occurring once. What was sequenced was blood. These receptors were collected from a man aged 18 to 30 in good health. The CDR3 runs from the conserved cysteine through the conserved F or W. The D gene is left open where the match is weak. Clone size, where shown, is once, few, many, or a class for clones that have expanded.

>TRBJ1-5|NA|TRBV28|TRBD1
CASSLWAQGAQPQHF
TGTGCCAGCAGTTTATGGGCCCAGGGGGCTCAGCCCCAGCATTTT
>TRBJ1-2|few|TRBV7-2|TRBD1
CASSLNRGSNYGYTF
TGTGCCAGCAGCTTAAACAGGGGATCTAACTATGGCTACACCTTC
>TRBJ2-7|many|TRBV20-1|TRBD2
CSAREAGGTYEQYF
TGCAGTGCTAGAGAAGCGGGGGGCACCTACGAGCAGTACTTC
>TRBJ1-2|NA|TRBV3-1|TRBD1
CASSPEQGAYGYTF
TGTGCCAGCAGCCCGGAACAGGGGGCCTATGGCTACACCTTC
>TRBJ2-1|NA|TRBV6-5|TRBD2
CASGRIRGVGDEQFF
TGTGCCAGCGGTCGAATACGGGGGGTTGGGGATGAGCAGTTCTTC
>TRBJ2-7|NA|TRBV20-1|TRBD1
CSAKGTGRFYEQYF
TGCAGTGCTAAGGGGACAGGGAGATTCTACGAGCAGTACTTC
>TRBJ1-1|NA|TRBV29-1|TRBD1
CSVRRGQGASAFF
TGCAGCGTCCGCCGAGGACAGGGGGCTTCGGCTTTCTTT
>TRBJ1-5|NA|TRBV12-3/TRBV12-4|NA
CASSPRHSGKPQHF
TGTGCCAGCAGTCCAAGACACTCAGGAAAGCCCCAGCATTTT
>TRBJ1-1|few|TRBV6-2/TRBV6-3|NA
CASTQDLNTEAFF
TGTGCCAGCACCCAAGACTTGAACACTGAAGCTTTCTTT
>TRBJ2-5|NA|TRBV20-1|NA
CSDTRLRARETQYF
TGCAGTGATACCCGCCTAAGGGCTAGAGAGACCCAGTACTTC
>TRBJ2-5|NA|TRBV10-3|NA
CATVVGVFDEQYF
TGTGCCACCGTCGTGGGGGTCTTCGATGAGCAGTACTTC
>TRBJ2-1|few|TRBV28|NA
CASSLAGRLGNEQFF
TGTGCCAGCAGTTTAGCAGGGCGGCTGGGAAATGAGCAGTTCTTC
>TRBJ2-7|NA|TRBV29-1|NA
CSVEEGRVEQYF
TGCAGCGTTGAAGAAGGCAGGGTCGAGCAGTACTTC
>TRBJ2-1|NA|TRBV4-1|NA
CASSQDSSGQIGLDEQFF
TGCGCCAGCAGCCAAGATAGCAGCGGCCAAATCGGTCTGGATGAGCAGTTCTTC
>TRBJ1-2|many|TRBV12-3/TRBV12-4|NA
CASSPGPTNYGYTF
TGTGCCAGCAGTCCCGGGCCTACTAACTATGGCTACACCTTC
>TRBJ1-1|NA|TRBV12-3/TRBV12-4|NA
CASTTTAGAFF
TGTGCCAGCACCACAACCGCTGGGGCTTTCTTT
>TRBJ2-3|many|TRBV6-6|NA
CASSYSGYPSTDTQYF
TGTGCCAGCAGTTACTCAGGGTACCCTAGCACAGATACGCAGTATTTT
>TRBJ2-3|NA|TRBV20-1|TRBD2
CSARRGGLAFLDTQYF
TGCAGTGCTAGAAGGGGGGGACTAGCGTTCCTAGATACGCAGTATTTT
>TRBJ2-7|NA|TRBV27|NA
CASSLEGRGDEQYF
TGTGCCAGCAGTTTAGAGGGGCGCGGGGACGAGCAGTACTTC
>TRBJ2-3|NA|TRBV20-1|NA
CSASRAIVTDTQYF
TGCAGTGCTAGTCGCGCAATCGTCACAGATACGCAGTATTTT
>TRBJ2-7|few|TRBV14|TRBD2
CASSHLTSGDINEQYF
TGTGCCAGCAGCCATTTGACTAGCGGGGATATTAATGAGCAGTACTTC
>TRBJ2-5|many|TRBV5-1|NA
CASSLDREQYF
TGCGCCAGCAGCTTGGATCGTGAGCAGTACTTC
>TRBJ1-1|NA|TRBV29-1|TRBD1
CSVQDGQGDTLTLEAFF
TGCAGCGTCCAGGACGGACAGGGGGATACACTGACGCTTGAAGCTTTCTTT
>TRBJ2-2|few|TRBV9|NA
CASSVEDLLGELFF
TGTGCCAGCAGCGTAGAAGATCTCCTCGGTGAGCTGTTTTTT
>TRBJ1-5|NA|TRBV6-1|NA
CASSERGRGSNQPQHF
TGTGCCAGCAGTGAACGGGGAAGGGGTAGCAATCAGCCCCAGCATTTT
>TRBJ1-6|few|TRBV6-5|NA
CASSYSGGKNSPLHF
TGTGCCAGCAGTTACTCTGGTGGCAAAAATTCACCCCTCCACTTT
>TRBJ2-7|NA|TRBV12-3/TRBV12-4|NA
CASSLAFGAAYF
TGTGCCAGCAGTTTAGCCTTCGGGGCTGCGTACTTC
>TRBJ2-3|NA|TRBV6-1|TRBD1
CASSPSCDRGITDTQYF
TGTGCCAGCAGCCCTAGCTGTGACAGGGGAATCACAGATACGCAGTATTTT
>TRBJ2-5|NA|TRBV13|NA
CASSLFAGSKETQYF
TGTGCCAGCAGCTTATTCGCAGGGTCCAAAGAGACCCAGTACTTC
>TRBJ2-3|NA|TRBV10-3|NA
CASGTGPTDTQYF
TGTGCCAGCGGGACTGGCCCCACAGATACGCAGTATTTT
>TRBJ2-2|NA|TRBV2|TRBD1
CASIRQGVPGELFF
TGTGCCAGCATTAGGCAGGGGGTCCCCGGGGAGCTGTTTTTT
>TRBJ1-3|NA|TRBV25-1|NA
CASSGTTRSGNTIYF
TGTGCCAGCAGTGGGACCACACGTTCTGGAAACACCATATATTTT
>TRBJ1-4|few|TRBV4-2|TRBD1
CASSHEGQGEKLFF
TGTGCCAGCAGCCATGAGGGACAGGGGGAAAAACTGTTTTTT
>TRBJ1-4|NA|TRBV4-3|NA
CASSPKLPGYEKLFF
TGCGCCAGCAGCCCCAAACTACCGGGGTATGAAAAACTGTTTTTT
>TRBJ2-1|many|TRBV7-2|TRBD2
CASSLFPSGANEQFF
TGTGCCAGCAGCTTATTTCCTAGCGGGGCCAATGAGCAGTTCTTC
>TRBJ2-5|NA|TRBV20-1|NA
CSARERGRRINEQYF
TGCAGTGCTAGAGAGCGGGGCCGGAGAATTAATGAGCAGTACTTC
>TRBJ2-7|NA|TRBV20-1|NA
CSASPRGAYEQYF
TGCAGTGCTAGTCCCAGGGGGGCCTACGAGCAGTACTTC
>TRBJ2-1|many|TRBV4-3|NA
CASSHVQGGAYNEQFF
TGCGCCAGCAGCCACGTTCAGGGGGGCGCCTACAATGAGCAGTTCTTC
>TRBJ1-4|NA|TRBV27|NA
CASSLAESREKLFF
TGTGCCAGCAGTTTAGCAGAGAGTCGGGAAAAACTGTTTTTT
>TRBJ1-5|NA|TRBV12-3/TRBV12-4|NA
CASSFRWGTNQPQHF
TGTGCCAGCAGTTTCAGGTGGGGGACAAATCAGCCCCAGCATTTT
>TRBJ1-2|many|TRBV9|TRBD1
CASRGQANGYTF
TGTGCCAGCAGAGGACAGGCTAATGGCTACACCTTC
>TRBJ2-1|few|TRBV4-1|NA
CASSQPAAYNEQFF
TGCGCCAGCAGCCAACCGGCGGCATACAATGAGCAGTTCTTC